This T cell receptor (beta chain) comes out of a study of identical twins (dated by TCRdb to about 2016). Regarding the study in general: To test whether fetal clonotypes persist, this study deep-sequenced TCR alpha and beta repertoires from monozygotic twins, from unrelated adults of various ages, and from cord blood. To rule out contamination, replicate twin experiments were performed at different times with different library preparation protocols.

The CDR3 goes from the cysteine to the phenylalanine over 15 residues. Only CDR3 DNA is held: 45 bases, read in frame from base 1. V and J lose 3 bases and 0 bases, and a span of 12 bases separates them. The germline V gene encodes CDR1 LGHDT and CDR2 YNNKEL (reference sequence). Only healthy Caucasian donors were included. Three pairs of female monozygotic twins, all aged about 18 to 29 years, were included in the twin cohort. CD4+ and CD8+ T cell populations were isolated with positive isolation kits from Invitrogen. The library was generated by 5' RACE. TCRdb records Illumina HiSeq 2000 as the sequencer. Template switching added a universal primer binding site, and the final cDNA carried a unique molecular identifier that allowed TCR cDNA molecules to be counted accurately. Specific primers in the conserved constant-segment region were used to synthesize first-strand cDNA for the TCR alpha and beta chains. Each cDNA library was double barcoded, with a SMART-Mk sample barcode plus Illumina barcodes, to control for contamination. TruSeq adapter sequences, together with Illumina sample barcodes, were added in two successive PCR steps. Sequencing of the TCR alpha and beta cDNA libraries was done on the Illumina HiSeq platform using custom primers. In the original analysis: MiGEC processed the raw reads to extract unique molecular identifiers, while MiXCR was used to determine the CDR3 positions. For each individual, recombination models were inferred using an EM algorithm with the repgenHMM and IGoR tools. Shared clonotype analysis was performed with the tcR package in R, normalizing sharing by the product of cloneset sizes. To study raw recombination without the effects of thymic and clonal selection, out-of-frame nonproductive sequences were analyzed. TCRdb reworked the public reads: Q25 trimming with fastp, MiXCR clone assembly, productive beta chains retained. Every distinct CDR3 protein forms one entry, paired with its most common genes and DNA. These V and J calls rely on TCRdb rather than the paper's analysis. The sample has over 250,000 distinct CDR3 sequences on record, less than 9.5% of them singletons. Roughly 6.4% of the sample goes to the ten largest clones.

In this sample, this clonotype turned up a few times. Its antigen is still unknown. Per-nucleotide qualities are absent, and no much larger clonotype sits a single base away. Overall study results and their limits: Because the same donors could not be followed over many years, the conclusions relied on cross-sectional statistical analysis. Recombination models systematically underestimated out-of-frame TCR alpha sharing in monozygotic twins but agreed with sharing between unrelated individuals. In beta out-of-frame sequences, excess twin sharing was weaker, because having fewer shared sequences lowered the signal-to-noise ratio. Abundant cord blood beta clonotypes carried fewer insertions; young adult naive repertoires showed a weaker similar trend, while memory repertoires showed none. Invariant T cells such as MAIT and iNKT could partly confound zero-insertion analyses, though diverse VJ usage argued against this for most clonotypes. Compared with coincidental sharing between unrelated individuals, out-of-frame TCR alpha sequences shared between twins showed an excess of sequences with low generation probability.

This sample also appeared in a second study, on yellow fever vaccine responses in identical twins. The second investigation adds: According to the authors, in identical twins the way T cells responded to vaccination appeared partly convergent and partly personalized. In the study, vaccine-responding T cell clones were precisely tracked in identical twins.

The sample was CD8+ T cells sorted from blood. The sequence derives from a woman younger than 35 in good health. The rearrangement combines TRBV3-1 with TRBJ2-7; the D gene is perhaps TRBD2, on 5 matching bases. The CDR3 region reads CASSHQRSFSYEQYF. The DNA sequence reads TGTGCCAGCAGCCACCAGCGGTCCTTCTCCTACGAGCAGTACTTC.